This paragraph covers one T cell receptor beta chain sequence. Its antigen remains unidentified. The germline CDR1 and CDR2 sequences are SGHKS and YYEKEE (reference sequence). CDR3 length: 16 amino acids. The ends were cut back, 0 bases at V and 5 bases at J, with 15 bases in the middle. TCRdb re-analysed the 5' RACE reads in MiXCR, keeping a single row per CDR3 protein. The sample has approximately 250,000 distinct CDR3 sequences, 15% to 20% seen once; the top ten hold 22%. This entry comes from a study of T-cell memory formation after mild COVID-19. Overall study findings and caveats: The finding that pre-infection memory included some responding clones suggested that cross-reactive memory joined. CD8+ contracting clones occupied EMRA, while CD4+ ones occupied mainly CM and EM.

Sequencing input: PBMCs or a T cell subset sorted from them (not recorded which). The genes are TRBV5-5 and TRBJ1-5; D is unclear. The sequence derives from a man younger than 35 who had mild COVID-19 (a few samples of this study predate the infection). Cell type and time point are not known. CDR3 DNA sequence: TGTGCCAGCAGCTTGGCCGGTTGGTACGGGGATCAGCCCCAGCATTTT. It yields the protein CASSLAGWYGDQPQHF.